The sample holds a few counts of the clone carrying this T cell receptor (beta chain). The target antigen is unknown. Sequencing relied on a cDNA template that was reverse transcribed from extracted RNA. Libraries were prepared by immunoSEQ multiplex PCR; TCRdb keeps only in-frame clonotypes and omits some of them. The table records 110,000 or so clones, 55% to 70% of them present only once. The sorting of PBMCs gave CD4+ and CD8+ T cells. The ends were cut back, 2 bases at V and 7 bases at J, with 8 bases in the middle. The V gene's germline CDR1 is MDHEN and CDR2 SYDVKM. The CDR3 loop spans 12 amino acids. The data stem from a study of CD8+ T cells in alopecia areata. Overall study findings and caveats: Affected lesional scalp, above all in alopecia totalis/universalis, was more clonal than normal scalp.

The sequenced sample was NKG2D-low CD8+ T cells sorted from blood. V is TRBV28 and J is TRBJ1-2; weak D call: TRBD1 (5 bases). The sequence was obtained from a human donor with alopecia areata. CDR3 nucleotide sequence: TGTGCCAGCAGTTTAGGGACTTCTGGCTACACCTTC. Its translation is CASSLGTSGYTF.